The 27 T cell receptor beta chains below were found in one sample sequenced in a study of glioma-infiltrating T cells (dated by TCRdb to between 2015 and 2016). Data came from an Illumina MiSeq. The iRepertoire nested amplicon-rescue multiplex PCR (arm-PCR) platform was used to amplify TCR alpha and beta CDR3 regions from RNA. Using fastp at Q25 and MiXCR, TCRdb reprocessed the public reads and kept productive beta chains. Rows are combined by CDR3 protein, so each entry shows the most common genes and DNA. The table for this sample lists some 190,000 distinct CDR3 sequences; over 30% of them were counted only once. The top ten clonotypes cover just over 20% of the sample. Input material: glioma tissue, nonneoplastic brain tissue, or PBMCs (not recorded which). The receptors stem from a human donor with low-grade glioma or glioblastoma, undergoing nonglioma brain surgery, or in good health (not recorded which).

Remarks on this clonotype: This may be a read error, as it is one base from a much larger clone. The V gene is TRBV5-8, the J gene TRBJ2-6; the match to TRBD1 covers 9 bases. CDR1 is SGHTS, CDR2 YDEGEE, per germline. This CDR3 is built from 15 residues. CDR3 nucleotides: TGTGCCAGCAACGACAGGGGGGCTGGGGCCAACGTCCCGACTTTC. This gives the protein CASNDRGAGANVPTF.

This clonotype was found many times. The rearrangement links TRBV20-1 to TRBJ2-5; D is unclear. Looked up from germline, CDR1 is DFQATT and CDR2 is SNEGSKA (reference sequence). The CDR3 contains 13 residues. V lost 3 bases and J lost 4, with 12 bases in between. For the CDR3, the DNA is TGCAGTGCTAGTGGGCAGACCCTAGAGACCCAGTACTTC. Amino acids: CSASGQTLETQYF.

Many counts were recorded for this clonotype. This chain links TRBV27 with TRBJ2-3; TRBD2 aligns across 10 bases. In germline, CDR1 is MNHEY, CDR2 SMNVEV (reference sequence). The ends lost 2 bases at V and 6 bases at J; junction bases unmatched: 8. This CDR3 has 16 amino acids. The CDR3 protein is CASSLASSGSPDTQYF. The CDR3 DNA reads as TGTGCCAGCAGTTTAGCGTCTAGCGGGAGCCCCGATACGCAGTATTTT.

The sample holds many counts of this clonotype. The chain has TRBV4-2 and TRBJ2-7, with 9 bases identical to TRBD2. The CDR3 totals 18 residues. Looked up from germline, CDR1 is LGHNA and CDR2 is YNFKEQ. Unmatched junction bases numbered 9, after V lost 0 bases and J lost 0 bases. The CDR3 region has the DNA TGTGCCAGCAGCCAAGATCTTGCACTAGCGGGCCGCTCCTACGAGCAGTACTTC. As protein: CASSQDLALAGRSYEQYF.

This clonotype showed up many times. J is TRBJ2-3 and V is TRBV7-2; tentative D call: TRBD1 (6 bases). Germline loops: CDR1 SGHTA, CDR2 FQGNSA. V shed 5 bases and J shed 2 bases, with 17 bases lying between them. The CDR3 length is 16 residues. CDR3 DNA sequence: TGTGCCAGCAGCCTACAGGGTACAAACCCCACAGATACGCAGTATTTT. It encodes CASSLQGTNPTDTQYF.

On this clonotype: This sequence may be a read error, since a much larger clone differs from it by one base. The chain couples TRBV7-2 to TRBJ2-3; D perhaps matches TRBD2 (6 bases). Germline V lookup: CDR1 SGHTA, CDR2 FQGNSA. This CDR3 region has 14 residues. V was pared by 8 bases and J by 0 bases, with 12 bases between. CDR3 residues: CASHKDYSTDTQYF. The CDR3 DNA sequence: TGTGCCAGCCACAAGGACTACAGCACAGATACGCAGTATTTT.

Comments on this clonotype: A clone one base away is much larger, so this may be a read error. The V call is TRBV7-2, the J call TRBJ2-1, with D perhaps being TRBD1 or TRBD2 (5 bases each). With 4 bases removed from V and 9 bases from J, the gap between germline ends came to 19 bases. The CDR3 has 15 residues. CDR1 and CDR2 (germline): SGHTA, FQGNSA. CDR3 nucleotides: TGTGCCAGCAGCTCAAACCGGGACCTAAACAGTGAGCAGTTCTTC. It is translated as CASSSNRDLNSEQFF.

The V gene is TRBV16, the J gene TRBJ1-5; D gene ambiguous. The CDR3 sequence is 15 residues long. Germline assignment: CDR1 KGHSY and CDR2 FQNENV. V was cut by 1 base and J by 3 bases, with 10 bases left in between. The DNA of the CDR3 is TGTGCCAGCAGCCAATTCGAGGAAAACAATCAGCCCCAGCATTTT. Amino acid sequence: CASSQFEENNQPQHF.

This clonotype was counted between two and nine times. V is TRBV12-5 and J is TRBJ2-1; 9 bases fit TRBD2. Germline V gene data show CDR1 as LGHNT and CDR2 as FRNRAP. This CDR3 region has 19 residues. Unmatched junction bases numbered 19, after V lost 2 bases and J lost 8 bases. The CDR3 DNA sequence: TGTGCTAGTGGTTTGTCCCTAGTAGCGGGAGTGCCTCGTGTAGATGAGCAGTTCTTC. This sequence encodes CASGLSLVAGVPRVDEQFF.

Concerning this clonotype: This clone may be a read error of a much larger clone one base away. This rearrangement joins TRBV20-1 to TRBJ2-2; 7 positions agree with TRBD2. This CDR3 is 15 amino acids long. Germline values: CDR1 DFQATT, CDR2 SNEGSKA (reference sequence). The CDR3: CSDRGLAENTGELFF. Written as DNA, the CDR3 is TGCAGTGATAGAGGCCTAGCGGAAAACACCGGGGAGCTGTTTTTT.

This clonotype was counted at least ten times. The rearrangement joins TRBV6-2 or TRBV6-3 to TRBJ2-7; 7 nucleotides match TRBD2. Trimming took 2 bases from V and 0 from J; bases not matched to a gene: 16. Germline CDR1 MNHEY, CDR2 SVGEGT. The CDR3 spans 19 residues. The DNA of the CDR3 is TGTGCCAGCAGTTACCGGCTTATGCGGGAGACCCCCCGCTCCTACGAGCAGTACTTC. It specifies CASSYRLMRETPRSYEQYF.

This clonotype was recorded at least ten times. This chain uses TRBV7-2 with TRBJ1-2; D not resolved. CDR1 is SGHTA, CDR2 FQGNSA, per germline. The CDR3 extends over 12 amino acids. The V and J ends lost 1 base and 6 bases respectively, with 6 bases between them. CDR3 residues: CASSLEGHGYTF. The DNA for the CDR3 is TGTGCCAGCAGCTTAGAGGGTCATGGCTACACCTTC.

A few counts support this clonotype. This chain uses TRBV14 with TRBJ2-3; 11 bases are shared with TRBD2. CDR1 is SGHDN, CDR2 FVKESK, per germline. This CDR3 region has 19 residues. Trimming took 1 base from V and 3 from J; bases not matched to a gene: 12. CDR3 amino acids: CASSQVRGWASGRTDTQYF. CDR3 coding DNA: TGTGCCAGCAGCCAAGTAAGGGGATGGGCTAGCGGGAGGACAGATACGCAGTATTTT.

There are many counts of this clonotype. The CDR3 here is CASSEWGPRKDYEQYF. CDR3 nucleotides: TGTGCCAGCAGTGAATGGGGCCCCCGAAAGGACTACGAGCAGTACTTC. V and J are TRBV6-1 and TRBJ2-7, with a tentative D call TRBD1 (5 bases). The germline V and J ends were trimmed by 2 bases and 3 bases, with 17 bases remaining between them. Germline CDR1 and CDR2: MNHNS and SASEGT. This CDR3 is built from 16 residues.

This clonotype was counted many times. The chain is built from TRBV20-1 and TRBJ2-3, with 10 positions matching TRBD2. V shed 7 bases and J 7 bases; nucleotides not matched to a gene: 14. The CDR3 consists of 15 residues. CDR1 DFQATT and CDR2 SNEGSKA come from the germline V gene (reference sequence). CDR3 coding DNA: TGCAGTGGCCAGACCGGGACTAGCGTCGCGAATACGCAGTATTTT. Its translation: CSGQTGTSVANTQYF.

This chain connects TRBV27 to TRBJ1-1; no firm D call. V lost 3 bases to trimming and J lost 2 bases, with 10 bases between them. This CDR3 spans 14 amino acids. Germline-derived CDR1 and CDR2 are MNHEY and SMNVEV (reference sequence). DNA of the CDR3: TGTGCCAGCAGTTTGGGGATGGAAAACACTGAAGCTTTCTTT. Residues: CASSLGMENTEAFF.

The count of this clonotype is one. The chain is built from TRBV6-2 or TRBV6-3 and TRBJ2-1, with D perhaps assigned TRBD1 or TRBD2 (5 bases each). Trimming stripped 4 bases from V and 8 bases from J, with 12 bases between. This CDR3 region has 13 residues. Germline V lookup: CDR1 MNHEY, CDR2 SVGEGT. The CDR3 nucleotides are TGTGCCAGCAGTTGGGCAGGGACCTATGAGCAGTTCTTC. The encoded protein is CASSWAGTYEQFF.

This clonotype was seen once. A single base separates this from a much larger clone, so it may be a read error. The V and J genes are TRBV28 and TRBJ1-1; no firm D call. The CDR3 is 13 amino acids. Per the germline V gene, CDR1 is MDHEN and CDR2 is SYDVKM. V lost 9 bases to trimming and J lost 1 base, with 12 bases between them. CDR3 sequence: CARSLTSNTEAFF. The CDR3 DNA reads TGTGCCAGGAGCTTAACTTCGAACACTGAAGCTTTCTTT. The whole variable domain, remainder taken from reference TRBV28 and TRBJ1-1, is DVKVTQSSRYLVKRTGEKVFLECVQDMDHENMFWYRQDPGLGLRLIYFSYDVKMKEKGDIPEGYSVSREKKERFSLILESASTNQTSMYLCARSLTSNTEAFFGQGTRLTVV.

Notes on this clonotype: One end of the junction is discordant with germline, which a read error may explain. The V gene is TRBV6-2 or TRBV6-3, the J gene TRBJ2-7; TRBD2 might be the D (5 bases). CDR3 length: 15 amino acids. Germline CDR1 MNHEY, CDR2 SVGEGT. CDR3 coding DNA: TGTGCCGGCAGTTACTCGTTGCTAGCTTTGGACGAGCAGTACTTC. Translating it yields CAGSYSLLALDEQYF.

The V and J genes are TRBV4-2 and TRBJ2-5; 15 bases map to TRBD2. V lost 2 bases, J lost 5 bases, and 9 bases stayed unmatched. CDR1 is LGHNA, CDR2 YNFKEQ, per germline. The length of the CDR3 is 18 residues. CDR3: CASSQRPGLAGGMETQYF. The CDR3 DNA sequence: TGTGCCAGCAGCCAACGCCCGGGACTAGCGGGAGGAATGGAGACCCAGTACTTC.

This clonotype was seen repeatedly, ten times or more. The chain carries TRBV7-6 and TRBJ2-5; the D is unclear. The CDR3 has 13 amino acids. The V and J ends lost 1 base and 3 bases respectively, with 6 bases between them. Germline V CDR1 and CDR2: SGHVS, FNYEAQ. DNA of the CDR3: TGTGCCAGCAGCTTAGACCAAAAAGAGACCCAGTACTTC. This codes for CASSLDQKETQYF.

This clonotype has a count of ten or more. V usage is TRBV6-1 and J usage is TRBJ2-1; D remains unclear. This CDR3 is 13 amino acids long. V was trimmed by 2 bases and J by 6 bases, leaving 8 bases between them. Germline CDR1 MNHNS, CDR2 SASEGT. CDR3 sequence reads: CASSEQRTNEQFF. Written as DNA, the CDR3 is TGTGCCAGCAGTGAACAGCGAACCAATGAGCAGTTCTTC.

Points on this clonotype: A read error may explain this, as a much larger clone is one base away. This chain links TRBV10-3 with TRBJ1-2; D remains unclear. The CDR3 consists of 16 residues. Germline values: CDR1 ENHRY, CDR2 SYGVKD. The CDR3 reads CAISESGAAANYVYTF. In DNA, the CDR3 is TGTGCCATCAGTGAGTCGGGAGCGGCCGCTAACTATGTCTACACCTTC.

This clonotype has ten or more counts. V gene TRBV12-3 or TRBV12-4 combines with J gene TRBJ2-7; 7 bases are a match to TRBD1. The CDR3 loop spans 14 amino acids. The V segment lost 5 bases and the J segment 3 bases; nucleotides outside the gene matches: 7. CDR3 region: CASSLQGQNYEQYF. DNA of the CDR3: TGTGCCAGCAGTCTCCAGGGACAGAACTACGAGCAGTACTTC.

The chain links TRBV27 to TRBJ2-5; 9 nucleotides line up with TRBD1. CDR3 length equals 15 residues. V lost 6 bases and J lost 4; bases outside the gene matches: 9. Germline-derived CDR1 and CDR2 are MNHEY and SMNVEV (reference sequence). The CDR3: CASRPGQGDIETQYF. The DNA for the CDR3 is TGTGCCAGCAGACCGGGACAGGGTGATATAGAGACCCAGTACTTC.

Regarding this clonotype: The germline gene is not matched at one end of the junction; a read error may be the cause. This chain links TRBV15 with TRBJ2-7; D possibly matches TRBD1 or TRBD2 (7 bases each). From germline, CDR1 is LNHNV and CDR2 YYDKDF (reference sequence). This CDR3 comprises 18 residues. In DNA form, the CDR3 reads TGTACCACCAGCAGAGATGGGGAAGCGGGACAGACTTTGTACGAGCAGTACTTC. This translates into CTTSRDGEAGQTLYEQYF. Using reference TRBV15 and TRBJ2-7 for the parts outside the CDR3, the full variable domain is DAMVIQNPRYQVTQFGKPVTLSCSQTLNHNVMYWYQQKSSQAPKLLFHYYDKDFNNEADTPDNFQSRRPNTSFCFLDIRSPGLGDTAMYLCTTSRDGEAGQTLYEQYFGPGTRLTVT.

The CDR3 nucleotides read TGCAGTGCTAGGCCTAGCGGGAGACCAGAGACCCAGTACTTC. This encodes CSARPSGRPETQYF. The V call is TRBV20-1, the J call TRBJ2-5; 10 bases align to TRBD2. The CDR3 spans 14 residues. V lost 3 bases, J lost 4 bases, and 5 bases stayed unmatched. Germline CDR1 reads DFQATT; CDR2 reads SNEGSKA (reference sequence).